The rows below give T cell receptor beta chains drawn from one sample of a study of T-cell memory formation after mild COVID-19. TCRdb itself ran the 5' RACE reads through MiXCR, one entry per CDR3 protein. Of 580,000 or so distinct CDR3 sequences listed, approximately 15% are singletons. The sequenced sample was PBMCs or a T cell subset sorted from them (not recorded which). The receptors here all came from an adult woman who had mild COVID-19 (a few samples of this study predate the infection). Cell type and time point are not known. The CDR3 runs from the conserved cysteine through the conserved F or W. Fields, in order: D gene, clone size, V gene, CDR3 length, J gene, CDR3 DNA, CDR3 protein. A D gene is named only where the DNA matches it firmly. The size field is filled for only some rows; it gives once, few, many or a size class.

d_call: TRBD2
clone_size: .
v_call: TRBV6-5
cdr3_length: 16
j_call: TRBJ2-1
cdr3_nt: TGTGCCAGCAGTTACCACCAACTAGCGGCCAGCAATGAGCAGTTCTTC
cdr3_aa: CASSYHQLAASNEQFF

d_call: TRBD1
clone_size: .
v_call: TRBV3-1
cdr3_length: 15
j_call: TRBJ2-5
cdr3_nt: TGTGCCAGCAGCAGCCGGGACAGCTTCAAAGAGACCCAGTACTTC
cdr3_aa: CASSSRDSFKETQYF

d_call: .
clone_size: few
v_call: TRBV12-3/TRBV12-4
cdr3_length: 15
j_call: TRBJ2-3
cdr3_nt: TGTGCCAGCAGTTTGAGGGACGGGGGAAGGGATACGCAGTATTTT
cdr3_aa: CASSLRDGGRDTQYF

d_call: .
clone_size: .
v_call: TRBV5-1
cdr3_length: 13
j_call: TRBJ1-2
cdr3_nt: TGCGCCAGCAGCGTACAGATTAACTATGGCTACACCTTC
cdr3_aa: CASSVQINYGYTF

d_call: TRBD2
clone_size: .
v_call: TRBV20-1
cdr3_length: 14
j_call: TRBJ2-1
cdr3_nt: TGCAGTGCTGGAACTAGCGGCTCCTACACTGAGCAGTTCTTC
cdr3_aa: CSAGTSGSYTEQFF

d_call: .
clone_size: .
v_call: TRBV20-1
cdr3_length: 10
j_call: TRBJ1-1
cdr3_nt: TGCAGTGCTTTGATCGTTTGGGCTTTCTTT
cdr3_aa: CSALIVWAFF

d_call: .
clone_size: .
v_call: TRBV5-6
cdr3_length: 19
j_call: TRBJ1-1
cdr3_nt: TGTGCCAGCAGCTTGGTCCTCCGAGTGGGGGGGCTTCTGAACACTGAAGCTTTCTTT
cdr3_aa: CASSLVLRVGGLLNTEAFF

d_call: TRBD1
clone_size: .
v_call: TRBV12-3/TRBV12-4
cdr3_length: 15
j_call: TRBJ1-2
cdr3_nt: TGTGCCAGCAGTTTAGCAAAGGGACAGACTTATGGCTACACCTTC
cdr3_aa: CASSLAKGQTYGYTF

d_call: .
clone_size: .
v_call: TRBV6-6
cdr3_length: 16
j_call: TRBJ2-2
cdr3_nt: TGTGCCAGCAGAAACGCCGGGACACCGAACACCGGGGAGCTGTTTTTT
cdr3_aa: CASRNAGTPNTGELFF

d_call: TRBD2
clone_size: .
v_call: TRBV20-1
cdr3_length: 15
j_call: TRBJ2-5
cdr3_nt: TGCAGTGCTAGAGATCAAGCGGGAGGGCGGGAGACCCAGTACTTC
cdr3_aa: CSARDQAGGRETQYF

d_call: .
clone_size: .
v_call: TRBV19
cdr3_length: 15
j_call: TRBJ1-1
cdr3_nt: TGTGCCAGTAGTACCTACTCGACAGCGAACACTGAAGCTTTCTTT
cdr3_aa: CASSTYSTANTEAFF

d_call: .
clone_size: .
v_call: TRBV6-6
cdr3_length: 13
j_call: TRBJ2-1
cdr3_nt: TGTGCCAGCAGCATACTCTATGCGGATGAGCAGTTCTTC
cdr3_aa: CASSILYADEQFF

d_call: TRBD1
clone_size: few
v_call: TRBV20-1
cdr3_length: 13
j_call: TRBJ1-4
cdr3_nt: TGCAGTGCTACCGGGACAGGGTACGAAAAACTGTTTTTT
cdr3_aa: CSATGTGYEKLFF

d_call: TRBD2
clone_size: .
v_call: TRBV10-3
cdr3_length: 17
j_call: TRBJ2-1
cdr3_nt: TGTGCCATCAGTGAGTCGATGGGCGGGGGCTCCTACAATGAGCAGTTCTTC
cdr3_aa: CAISESMGGGSYNEQFF

d_call: .
clone_size: .
v_call: TRBV5-1
cdr3_length: 14
j_call: TRBJ2-5
cdr3_nt: TGCGCCAGCAGCTCCGGGACTCAACAAGAGACCCAGTACTTC
cdr3_aa: CASSSGTQQETQYF

d_call: .
clone_size: few
v_call: TRBV2
cdr3_length: 14
j_call: TRBJ1-1
cdr3_nt: TGTGCCAGCAGAGCGGGCAGGATGAACACTGAAGCTTTCTTT
cdr3_aa: CASRAGRMNTEAFF

d_call: TRBD1
clone_size: .
v_call: TRBV20-1
cdr3_length: 16
j_call: TRBJ1-5
cdr3_nt: TGCAGTGCTACTCTAAGCCGGGACAGGGGGGGACCGCCCCAGCATTTT
cdr3_aa: CSATLSRDRGGPPQHF